A selection of T cell receptor beta chains follows, all from one sample in a study of T-cell memory formation after mild COVID-19. TCRdb called the 5' RACE reads again in MiXCR, with one record for every CDR3 protein. The sample yields 210,000 or so distinct CDR3 sequences, around 25% seen once. The sequenced material came from PBMCs or a T cell subset sorted from them (not recorded which). The source of these receptors is an adult woman who had mild COVID-19 (a few samples of this study predate the infection). Cell type and time point are not known. Each CDR3 is given with its conserved first and last residue. A D gene is named only where the DNA matches it firmly. The listing skips clone size in some rows; elsewhere it reads once, few, many or a size class.

J gene,clone size,D gene,V gene,CDR3 protein,CDR3 DNA
TRBJ2-1,.,TRBD2,TRBV5-6,CASSLGASGGNNEQFF,TGTGCCAGCAGCTTGGGTGCGAGCGGGGGAAACAATGAGCAGTTCTTC
TRBJ2-1,few,.,TRBV18,CASSPPGRSSYNEQFF,TGTGCCAGCTCACCACCCGGGCGAAGCTCCTACAATGAGCAGTTCTTC
TRBJ1-6,.,TRBD1,TRBV25-1,CASSDYGTEELNSPLHF,TGTGCCAGCAGTGATTACGGGACAGAAGAACTTAATTCACCCCTCCACTTT
TRBJ2-7,.,TRBD1,TRBV4-1,CASSQRDRDSYEQYF,TGCGCCAGCAGCCAACGGGACAGGGACTCCTACGAGCAGTACTTC
TRBJ2-1,.,TRBD2,TRBV5-1,CASSIGTSGRQDNEQFF,TGCGCCAGCAGCATTGGGACTAGCGGGAGGCAGGACAATGAGCAGTTCTTC
TRBJ2-5,.,.,TRBV2,CASSHTERLWQETQYF,TGTGCCAGCAGTCACACGGAGAGGCTTTGGCAAGAGACCCAGTACTTC
TRBJ2-1,.,TRBD2,TRBV3-1,CASSQWEGNEQFF,TGTGCCAGCAGCCAATGGGAGGGGAATGAGCAGTTCTTC
TRBJ2-7,.,.,TRBV5-6,CASSRDAKEYF,TGTGCCAGCAGCCGGGACGCGAAGGAGTACTTC
TRBJ1-2,.,.,TRBV14,CASSRQESYGYTF,TGTGCCAGCAGTCGACAGGAGAGCTATGGCTACACCTTC
TRBJ1-1,.,.,TRBV7-6,CASSLAGRGTEAFF,TGTGCCAGCAGCTTAGCGGGCAGGGGCACTGAAGCTTTCTTT
TRBJ2-1,.,TRBD2,TRBV24-1,CATSVGGGALHNEQFF,TGTGCCACCAGCGTCGGCGGGGGGGCCCTCCACAATGAGCAGTTCTTC
TRBJ1-2,few,.,TRBV3-1,CASSLKGYRWESYGYTF,TGTGCCAGCAGCCTAAAGGGTTACCGGTGGGAGAGCTATGGCTACACCTTC
TRBJ2-3,.,.,TRBV3-1,CASSQAVGGSDTQYF,TGTGCCAGCAGCCAAGCAGTTGGAGGGTCAGATACGCAGTATTTT
TRBJ2-5,.,.,TRBV20-1,CSARGRERGWQETQYF,TGCAGTGCTAGAGGCAGGGAAAGGGGATGGCAGGAGACCCAGTACTTC
TRBJ2-2,.,TRBD2,TRBV5-1,CASSPGLASGELFF,TGCGCCAGCAGCCCCGGACTAGCGAGTGGGGAGCTGTTTTTT
TRBJ2-7,.,TRBD2,TRBV10-2,CASSRAGTAFSYEQYF,TGCGCCAGCAGTAGAGCGGGAACAGCCTTTTCCTACGAGCAGTACTTC
TRBJ1-2,once,TRBD1,TRBV5-5,CASSVTGGSYGYTF,TGTGCCAGCAGCGTTACAGGGGGCAGCTATGGCTACACCTTC
TRBJ2-3,few,.,TRBV5-5,CASSLVQDTQYF,TGTGCCAGCAGCTTGGTACAAGATACGCAGTATTTT
TRBJ2-5,.,TRBD2,TRBV7-9,CASSLSGSAQETQYF,TGTGCCAGCAGCCTCAGCGGGAGTGCCCAAGAGACCCAGTACTTC
TRBJ2-5,.,.,TRBV4-3,CASSLIGSLETQYF,TGCGCCAGCAGCCTCATCGGGTCTTTGGAGACCCAGTACTTC
TRBJ2-5,.,.,TRBV7-9,CASSLGTANPQETQYF,TGTGCCAGCAGCCTCGGGACCGCCAATCCTCAAGAGACCCAGTACTTC
TRBJ2-7,few,TRBD1,TRBV12-3/TRBV12-4,CASSEGTGSYEQYF,TGTGCCAGCAGTGAGGGGACAGGGTCCTACGAGCAGTACTTC
TRBJ1-4,.,.,TRBV15,CATSRDGLDNEKLFF,TGTGCCACCAGCAGAGACGGCTTAGATAATGAAAAACTGTTTTTT
TRBJ1-2,many,.,TRBV4-2,CASSQGAGVDYGYTF,TGTGCCAGCAGCCAAGGAGCCGGGGTGGACTATGGCTACACCTTC
TRBJ1-2,.,.,TRBV24-1,CATSDFRNNYGYTF,TGTGCCACCAGTGATTTCAGAAATAACTATGGCTACACCTTC
TRBJ1-4,few,.,TRBV19,CASSRAKATNEKLFF,TGTGCCAGTAGTAGGGCAAAGGCAACTAATGAAAAACTGTTTTTT
TRBJ2-2,.,TRBD2,TRBV6-5,CASSYLRTSRPGELFF,TGTGCCAGCAGTTACTTGAGGACTAGCCGGCCCGGGGAGCTGTTTTTT
TRBJ2-2,few,TRBD2,TRBV20-1,CSARGFSAGANTGELFF,TGCAGTGCTCGGGGATTCTCCGCGGGAGCGAACACCGGGGAGCTGTTTTTT
TRBJ2-3,few,.,TRBV7-2,CASSLDGGGRRDTQYF,TGTGCCAGCAGCTTAGATGGAGGAGGAAGAAGGGATACGCAGTATTTT
TRBJ2-5,few,.,TRBV6-2/TRBV6-3,CASSYSSRVEETQYF,TGTGCCAGCAGTTACTCGTCTAGGGTCGAAGAGACCCAGTACTTC
TRBJ2-5,few,TRBD2,TRBV7-9,CASSLQTSGFQETQYF,TGTGCCAGCAGCTTACAGACTAGCGGCTTCCAAGAGACCCAGTACTTC
TRBJ2-3,few,.,TRBV30,CAWSLGADTQYF,TGTGCCTGGAGTCTGGGGGCAGATACGCAGTATTTT
TRBJ2-1,.,TRBD2,TRBV9,CASSVLSGGVYNEQFF,TGTGCCAGCAGCGTCCTTAGCGGGGGTGTGTACAATGAGCAGTTCTTC
TRBJ2-6,few,.,TRBV15,CATSNALEGAQGANVLTF,TGTGCCACCAGCAACGCGTTGGAGGGGGCGCAAGGGGCCAACGTCCTGACTTTC
TRBJ2-3,few,.,TRBV12-5,CASGLTPTQRPVDTQYF,TGTGCTAGTGGTTTAACCCCAACTCAGCGACCGGTGGATACGCAGTATTTT
TRBJ1-1,.,TRBD1,TRBV15,CATSRTGETEAFF,TGTGCCACCAGCAGGACAGGGGAAACTGAAGCTTTCTTT
TRBJ1-1,few,.,TRBV7-2,CASSTVTEAFF,TGTGCCAGCAGCACTGTCACTGAAGCTTTCTTT
TRBJ2-3,few,.,TRBV6-2/TRBV6-3,CASSYLGSLTDTQYF,TGTGCCAGCAGTTACCTTGGGAGTCTCACAGATACGCAGTATTTT
TRBJ2-3,.,.,TRBV30,CAWSVRDTDTQYF,TGTGCCTGGAGTGTACGCGACACAGATACGCAGTATTTT
TRBJ2-1,many,.,TRBV9,CASSGFPEANNEQFF,TGTGCCAGCAGCGGTTTCCCCGAGGCGAATAATGAGCAGTTCTTC
TRBJ2-1,.,TRBD2,TRBV7-3,CASSSPAGNNEQFF,TGTGCCAGCAGCTCTCCAGCGGGGAACAATGAGCAGTTCTTC
TRBJ1-1,few,.,TRBV20-1,CSATPTRTEAFF,TGCAGTGCCACCCCTACTAGGACTGAAGCTTTCTTT
TRBJ2-1,.,.,TRBV7-2,CASSLAGPIRFF,TGTGCCAGCAGCTTAGCAGGCCCCATACGGTTCTTC
TRBJ2-5,few,TRBD1,TRBV5-4,CASSLLGQGEETQYF,TGTGCCAGCAGCTTGTTGGGACAGGGGGAAGAGACCCAGTACTTC
TRBJ2-1,few,.,TRBV5-1,CASSLAFGEQFF,TGCGCCAGCAGCTTGGCCTTTGGTGAGCAGTTCTTC
TRBJ1-2,.,.,TRBV29-1,CSVESRDGYTF,TGCAGCGTTGAAAGCAGAGATGGCTACACCTTC
TRBJ2-7,.,TRBD1,TRBV12-3/TRBV12-4,CASSGTGYYEQYF,TGTGCCAGCAGCGGGACAGGGTACTACGAGCAGTACTTC
TRBJ2-1,.,.,TRBV20-1,CSARITGNNEQFF,TGCAGTGCTAGAATTACAGGGAACAATGAGCAGTTCTTC
TRBJ2-1,once,TRBD1,TRBV12-3/TRBV12-4,CGSSLNGGTGWDEQFF,TGTGGCAGCAGTTTAAACGGTGGGACAGGGTGGGATGAGCAGTTCTTC
TRBJ2-1,.,.,TRBV5-4,CASSFHYNEQFF,TGTGCCAGCAGCTTTCACTACAATGAGCAGTTCTTC
TRBJ2-7,few,TRBD2,TRBV29-1,CSVSDAGTSWEQYF,TGCAGCGTCTCAGACGCCGGGACTAGTTGGGAGCAGTACTTC
TRBJ1-6,few,.,TRBV14,CASSQDITHRLGSPLHF,TGTGCCAGCAGCCAAGATATAACCCACCGACTGGGATCACCCCTCCACTTT
TRBJ2-3,few,.,TRBV2,CASSVAERSTDTQYF,TGTGCCAGCAGTGTAGCGGAAAGAAGCACAGATACGCAGTATTTT
TRBJ1-6,.,.,TRBV30,CAWSDFRKGYNSPLHF,TGTGCCTGGAGTGATTTCCGTAAGGGATATAATTCACCCCTCCACTTT
TRBJ2-1,many,.,TRBV6-5,CASSRSWNKDNEQFF,TGTGCCAGCAGTCGCTCGTGGAATAAGGACAATGAGCAGTTCTTC
TRBJ2-1,few,.,TRBV27,CASSSPGYNEQFF,TGTGCCAGCTCTTCCCCGGGGTACAATGAGCAGTTCTTC
TRBJ2-1,.,.,TRBV10-3,CAISVDFNNEQFF,TGTGCCATCAGTGTTGACTTTAACAATGAGCAGTTCTTC
TRBJ1-4,.,TRBD1,TRBV15,CATSGYPGTEFEKLFF,TGTGCCACCAGCGGATACCCCGGGACAGAGTTCGAAAAACTGTTTTTT
TRBJ2-7,few,TRBD1,TRBV11-1,CASSPLRDRGLRSYEQYF,TGTGCCAGCAGCCCACTCCGGGACAGGGGGCTTAGGTCCTACGAGCAGTACTTC
TRBJ2-5,.,.,TRBV15,CATSTQGDGLDLRETQYF,TGTGCCACCAGCACCCAGGGCGATGGCCTAGACCTCCGGGAGACCCAGTACTTC